This T cell receptor beta chain was captured in a study of blood T cells in healthy people across ages. Findings and caveats of the study: Strong correlation was found linking TCR beta diversity to naive T cell percentage. As age increased, TCR beta diversity per million T cells fell in a roughly linear fashion.

The CDR3 loop spans 14 amino acids. CDR1 and CDR2 (germline): SGHDT, YYEEEE. Trimming removed 1 base at V and 4 bases at J, with 11 bases between. For this clonotype: The antigen remains unidentified. This may come from a read error, since a much larger clone is one base off.

With a J-beta primer mix and a sample-barcoded 5' primer, a second PCR ran about 7 to 11 cycles. The authors tagged each cDNA molecule using a template-switch adaptor with 12 random nucleotides. TCRdb reanalysed the 5' RACE reads using MiXCR and keeps one entry per CDR3 protein. The table includes around 670,000 distinct CDR3 sequences, around 31% detected once. The sequenced material came from blood. This TCR derives from a woman aged 80 or older in good health. The chain is built from TRBV5-6 and TRBJ1-1; D gene unclear. Here the CDR3 reads CASSLYGSGTEAFF. DNA of the CDR3: TGTGCCAGCAGCTTGTATGGGAGCGGCACTGAAGCTTTCTTT.